The 8 T cell receptor beta chains reported below all come from one sample, sequenced in a study of blood T cell repertoires in COVID-19. Clones were read by immunoSEQ multiplex PCR, and TCRdb kept only the in-frame ones, dropping some. The data show approximately 280,000 clones, approximately 85% seen once. Source material: peripheral blood. These receptors came from an older woman with acute or convalescent COVID-19.

The chain joins TRBV9 to TRBJ1-1; D remains ambiguous. V was pared by 2 bases and J by 11 bases, with 31 bases between. The CDR3 loop spans 18 amino acids. The germline V gene encodes CDR1 SGDLS and CDR2 YYNGEE. The DNA of the CDR3 is TGTGCCAGCAGCGTCGACTATTTAACAGTGGGCCCTAACAATCGGGCTTTCTTT. It codes for CASSVDYLTVGPNNRAFF.

The table lists this clone with a few counts. This chain links TRBV7-8 with TRBJ2-5, with a tentative D call TRBD2 (6 bases). Germline lookup yields CDR1 SGHVS and CDR2 FQNEAQ. With 2 bases removed from V and 2 bases from J, the gap between germline ends came to 12 bases. This CDR3 spans 15 amino acids. CDR3 sequence (DNA): TGTGCCAGCAGCTTATTGTCGGCGGGGCAAGAGACCCAGTACTTC. Amino acids: CASSLLSAGQETQYF.

The chain uses TRBV11-2 and TRBJ1-1; D remains unclear. The CDR3 loop spans 11 amino acids. V lost 5 bases to trimming and J lost 10 bases, with 11 bases between them. Germline CDR1 SGHAT, CDR2 FQNNGV. The CDR3 loop is CASSLAGVAFF. CDR3 coding DNA: TGTGCCAGCAGCCTGGCCGGGGTAGCTTTCTTT.

This chain connects TRBV18 to TRBJ2-5; possible D gene TRBD1, 5 bases. Germline V gene sequence: CDR1 KGHSH, CDR2 LQKENI. The CDR3 length is 15 residues. The V end was cut by 3 bases, the J end by 4 bases, with 15 bases between. The CDR3 nucleotides read TGTGCCAGCTCACCGGGGCAGGTGGACGGAGAGACCCAGTACTTC. This sequence encodes CASSPGQVDGETQYF.

The chain combines TRBV11-2 with TRBJ2-1; 9 nucleotides match TRBD2. V lost 5 bases, J lost 1 base, and 6 bases stayed unmatched. Germline CDR1 SGHAT, CDR2 FQNNGV. This CDR3 spans 16 amino acids. The CDR3 spells CASSALTSGSYNEQFF. The CDR3, as DNA: TGTGCCAGCAGCGCACTTACTAGCGGGTCCTACAATGAGCAGTTCTTC. Complete variable domain (other parts from reference TRBV11-2 and TRBJ2-1): EAGVAQSPRYKIIEKRQSVAFWCNPISGHATLYWYQQILGQGPKLLIQFQNNGVVDDSQLPKDRFSAERLKGVDSTLKIQPAKLEDSAVYLCASSALTSGSYNEQFFGPGTRLTVL.

The chain carries TRBV10-2 and TRBJ1-1, with 7 positions matching TRBD1. Germline V gene sequence: CDR1 WSHSY, CDR2 SAAADI. This CDR3 is built from 14 residues. V shed 6 bases and J 1 base; nucleotides not matched to a gene: 5. DNA for the CDR3: TGCGCCAGCAGGCTGACAGGGCAGAACACTGAAGCTTTCTTT. Its protein product is CASRLTGQNTEAFF.

J is TRBJ1-5 and V is TRBV18; 9 bases fit TRBD1. The length of the CDR3 is 15 residues. The germline gives CDR1 KGHSH, CDR2 LQKENI. After removal of 3 bases from V and 6 bases from J, the junction contained 6 bases not matched to a gene. CDR3: CASSPGQGIFQPQHF. CDR3 sequence (DNA): TGTGCCAGCTCACCCGGACAGGGGATCTTTCAGCCCCAGCATTTT.

This clone showed up just a few times. The chain recombines TRBV27 with TRBJ2-7; 8 bases line up with TRBD1. The germline gives CDR1 MNHEY, CDR2 SMNVEV (reference sequence). This CDR3 has 14 amino acids. V dropped 6 bases and J dropped 1; count of bases not matched to a gene: 5. CDR3 amino acids: CASRGQGRSYEQYF. The CDR3 DNA sequence: TGTGCCAGCAGAGGACAGGGACGGTCCTACGAGCAGTACTTC.